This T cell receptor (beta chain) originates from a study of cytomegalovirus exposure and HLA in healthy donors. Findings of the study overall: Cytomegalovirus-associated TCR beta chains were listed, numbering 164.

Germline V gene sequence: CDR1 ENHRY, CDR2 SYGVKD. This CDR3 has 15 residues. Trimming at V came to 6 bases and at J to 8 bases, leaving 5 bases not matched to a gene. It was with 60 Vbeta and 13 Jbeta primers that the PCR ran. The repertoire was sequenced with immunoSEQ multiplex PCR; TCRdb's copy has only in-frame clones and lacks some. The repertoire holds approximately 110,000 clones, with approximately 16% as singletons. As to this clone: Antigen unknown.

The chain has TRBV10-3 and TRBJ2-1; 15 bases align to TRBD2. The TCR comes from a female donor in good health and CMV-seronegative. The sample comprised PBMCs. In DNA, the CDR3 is TGTGCCATCAGAGGACTAGCGGGAGGGCCGGATGAGCAGTTCTTC. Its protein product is CAIRGLAGGPDEQFF.